This is a list of T cell receptor beta chains from one sample in a study of T cell repertoires in cytomegalovirus infection. TCRdb redid the calling of the reads with MiXCR, one entry per CDR3 protein. The sample lists approximately 770,000 distinct CDR3 sequences; approximately 32% were seen once. Their specific antigens are unknown. This specimen consisted of cultured CD8+ T cells from PBMCs, obtained from culture after CMV antigen stimulation. The source is a human donor in good health (CMV status not recorded). Some clones in this sample may be carry-over from other donors' samples. Both conserved end residues are part of each CDR3. The D gene is left open where the match is weak. Clone sizes are given selectively: once, few, many, or a class where the clone is expanded.

>.|TRBV29-1|TRBD1|TRBJ2-1
CSVDRGAEQFF
TGCAGCGTCGACAGGGGCGCTGAGCAGTTCTTC
>few|TRBV4-1|.|TRBJ2-3
CASSPKIGRRTDTQYF
TGCGCCAGCAGCCCCAAGATCGGGCGTCGCACAGATACGCAGTATTTT
>few|TRBV12-3/TRBV12-4|.|TRBJ2-2
CASSLGPLSTGELFF
TGTGCCAGCAGTTTAGGCCCCCTTTCCACCGGGGAGCTGTTTTTT
>.|TRBV10-1|TRBD1|TRBJ2-7
CASSDGTVNEQYF
TGCGCCAGCAGTGATGGGACAGTTAACGAGCAGTACTTC
>many|TRBV7-9|.|TRBJ2-1
CASSLTGQNYNEQFF
TGTGCCAGCAGCCTGACTGGACAGAACTACAATGAGCAGTTCTTC
>few|TRBV7-9|TRBD1|TRBJ2-5
CASSLARTGHQETQYF
TGTGCCAGCAGCTTAGCGCGGACAGGACATCAAGAGACCCAGTACTTC
>few|TRBV27|.|TRBJ2-7
CASSPRVGMYEQYF
TGTGCCAGCAGTCCCCGTGTAGGGATGTACGAGCAGTACTTC
>.|TRBV18|TRBD1|TRBJ1-6
CASARDRGSPLHF
TGTGCCAGCGCCCGGGACAGGGGTTCACCCCTCCACTTT
>once|TRBV10-1|.|TRBJ1-1
CANVGSTIGTEAFF
TGCGCCAACGTCGGGTCTACCATTGGCACTGAAGCTTTCTTT
>.|TRBV12-3/TRBV12-4|.|TRBJ2-2
CASRIQGPGELFF
TGTGCCAGCAGGATACAAGGGCCCGGGGAGCTGTTTTTT
>few|TRBV6-5|TRBD1|TRBJ2-3
CASSPTPTGQDTQYF
TGTGCCAGCAGCCCTACTCCGACAGGGCAAGATACGCAGTATTTT
>.|TRBV19|.|TRBJ2-1
CASSIGTYFNEQFF
TGTGCCAGTAGTATAGGGACTTACTTTAATGAGCAGTTCTTC
>few|TRBV12-3/TRBV12-4|.|TRBJ2-3
CASSIAGTDTQYF
TGTGCCAGCAGTATTGCGGGCACAGATACGCAGTATTTT
>once|TRBV5-6|TRBD1|TRBJ1-5
CASSNRDRGLQSNQPQHF
TGTGCCAGCAGTAACCGGGACAGGGGGCTGCAGAGCAATCAGCCCCAGCATTTT